This TCR beta chain stems from a study of blood T cell repertoires in COVID-19. The overall study: Samples of COVID-19 (acute and convalescent) were obtained from the United States, Italy and Spain. T cells, B-cell-depleted T cells, or PBMCs provided the cDNA or gDNA that served as material.

The table came from immunoSEQ multiplex PCR; TCRdb's copy has only in-frame clones and leaves some out. Here the sample spans roughly 300,000 clones, about 87% being singletons. Per the germline V gene, CDR1 is MNHEY and CDR2 is SMNVEV (reference sequence). The CDR3 has 14 amino acids. The V end was cut by 3 bases, the J end by 4 bases, with 13 bases between. The sequence derives from a woman aged 45-60 years who had recovered from COVID-19. The V gene is TRBV27, the J gene TRBJ2-7; possibly TRBD1 for D (6 bases). Sequenced input: peripheral blood. CDR3 coding DNA: TGTGCCAGCAGTTTCAAAGGGGGTGGATACGAGCAGTACTTC. It yields the protein CASSFKGGGYEQYF.